The next 24 T cell receptor beta chains were all read from a single sample in a study of blood T cells in healthy people across ages. A second PCR of roughly 7 to 11 cycles used a sample-barcoded 5' primer and a J-beta primer mix. MiXCR, applied by TCRdb to the 5' RACE reads, yields one record per CDR3 protein. The repertoire holds about 970,000 distinct CDR3 sequences, with about 53% as singletons. The sample taken for sequencing was blood. The receptors originated from a woman between 55 and 75 years old in good health.

This clonotype was observed a few times. The chain is built from TRBV11-2 and TRBJ2-7; D unresolved. Between the trimmed V and J ends, which lost 7 bases and 0 bases, there was a span of 13 bases. Per the germline V gene, CDR1 is SGHAT and CDR2 is FQNNGV. CDR3 length: 14 amino acids. As DNA, the CDR3 is TGTGCCAGCACCCCCTGGACCGGCTCCTACGAGCAGTACTTC. Its translation: CASTPWTGSYEQYF.

V gene TRBV20-1 combines with J gene TRBJ2-5; 7 positions agree with TRBD2. CDR3 length equals 14 residues. Germline-derived CDR1 and CDR2 are DFQATT and SNEGSKA (reference sequence). Losses at the gene ends were 3 bases for V and 11 bases for J; bases not matched to a gene: 15. CDR3 sequence: CSASRAGIGNEQYF. The CDR3 nucleotides are TGCAGTGCTAGTCGAGCGGGGATCGGTAATGAGCAGTACTTC.

The rearrangement joins TRBV20-1 to TRBJ1-5; D remains ambiguous. The CDR3 loop spans 14 amino acids. Germline CDR1 is DFQATT and CDR2 is SNEGSKA (reference sequence). The ends were cut back, 3 bases at V and 0 bases at J, with 9 bases in the middle. The CDR3 coding sequence is TGCAGTGCTAGGGGTGACTTTAGCAATCAGCCCCAGCATTTT. This codes for CSARGDFSNQPQHF.

The chain joins TRBV5-5 to TRBJ1-1; TRBD1 matches 11 bases. V gave up 0 bases and J gave up 3 bases; unmatched junction bases: 1. There are 15 residues in the CDR3. Germline lookup yields CDR1 SGHKS and CDR2 YYEKEE (reference sequence). The CDR3 is CASSLGTGGYTEAFF. The DNA for the CDR3 is TGTGCCAGCAGCTTGGGGACAGGGGGCTACACTGAAGCTTTCTTT.

The J gene is TRBJ2-7, the V gene TRBV7-3; 8 bases line up with TRBD2. The V gene's germline CDR1 is SGHTA and CDR2 FQGTGA. This CDR3 is 20 amino acids long. After removal of 5 bases from V and 2 bases from J, the junction contained 23 bases not matched to a gene. CDR3 protein: CASSPPGGTYYTPATYEQYF. CDR3 DNA sequence: TGTGCCAGCAGCCCCCCGGGGGGGACATATTACACACCCGCCACCTACGAGCAGTACTTC.

This clonotype has a handful of counts. J is TRBJ2-1 and V is TRBV6-1; 7 nucleotides align to TRBD1. In germline, CDR1 is MNHNS, CDR2 SASEGT. CDR3 length: 15 residues. Trimming removed 3 bases from V and 8 bases from J; junction bases left unmatched: 10. The CDR3 DNA is TGTGCCAGCAGTGACGAGCCGGGACAGTCACATGAGCAGTTCTTC. It encodes CASSDEPGQSHEQFF.

V is TRBV5-1 and J is TRBJ1-1; D is unclear. CDR3 length: 14 residues. V lost 0 bases, J lost 1 base, and 7 bases lay in between. Germline V gene sequence: CDR1 SGHRS, CDR2 YFSETQ. CDR3 in DNA: TGCGCCAGCAGCTTGGTACACCAGAACACTGAAGCTTTCTTT. It codes for CASSLVHQNTEAFF.

This rearrangement joins TRBV6-1 to TRBJ2-3; D may match TRBD1 or TRBD2 (5 bases each). The CDR3 covers 16 residues. V lost 8 bases and J lost 3, with 21 bases in between. Looked up from germline, CDR1 is MNHNS and CDR2 is SASEGT. CDR3 sequence reads: CASLPGQGMITDTQYF. The CDR3 region has the DNA TGTGCCAGCCTCCCGGGGCAGGGTATGATTACAGATACGCAGTATTTT.

The chain carries TRBV11-2 and TRBJ2-4; D gene ambiguous. The DNA end is a closer match to TRBJ2-7, so the J assignment may be wrong. Germline V gene sequence: CDR1 SGHAT, CDR2 FQNNGV. This CDR3 is 15 amino acids long. CDR3: CASSLASAPSYEQYF. The CDR3 DNA follows: TGTGCCAGCAGCTTAGCGAGCGCCCCCAGCTACGAGCAGTACTTC.

The chain carries TRBV7-3 and TRBJ2-1; D is uncertain. Trimming removed 5 bases from V and 9 bases from J, with 14 bases in between. The germline V gene encodes CDR1 SGHTA and CDR2 FQGTGA. This CDR3 has 13 residues. The CDR3 DNA is TGTGCCAGCAGCCGCTTCGTTAGTGGTGAGCAGTTCTTC. This codes for CASSRFVSGEQFF. The full variable domain, with the rest looked up from reference TRBV7-3 and TRBJ2-1, is GAGVSQTPSNKVTEKGKYVELRCDPISGHTALYWYRQSLGQGPEFLIYFQGTGAADDSGLPNDRFFAVRPEGSVSTLKIQRTERGDSAVYLCASSRFVSGEQFFGPGTRLTVL.

The gene calls are TRBV20-1 and TRBJ1-2, with a weak D call TRBD1 (5 bases). The CDR3 covers 13 residues. V lost 6 bases, J lost 1 base, and 12 bases lay in between. Germline CDR1 reads DFQATT; CDR2 reads SNEGSKA (reference sequence). DNA of the CDR3: TGCAGTGCCTGGACCAGGGATAACTATGGCTACACCTTC. Its translation is CSAWTRDNYGYTF.

The chain recombines TRBV2 with TRBJ2-7; D ambiguous. The V gene lost 4 bases and the J gene lost 5 bases, with 9 bases spanning the gap. The length of the CDR3 is 12 residues. Germline V CDR1 and CDR2: SNHLY, FYNNEI. CDR3 DNA: TGTGCCAGCAGTGTAAAGGGAAACGAGCAGTACTTC. Protein sequence: CASSVKGNEQYF.

This clonotype has just a few counts. V and J are TRBV4-1 and TRBJ2-1; TRBD2 agrees at 8 bases. Germline V gene lookup returns CDR1 MGHRA and CDR2 YSYEKL. This CDR3 is built from 15 residues. V lost 4 bases, J lost 6 bases, and 8 bases stayed unmatched. CDR3 nucleotide sequence: TGCGCCAGCAGCCCAGCCGGGACTAGTCCCAATGAGCAGTTCTTC. It specifies CASSPAGTSPNEQFF.

On this clonotype itself: Compared with germline, one end of the junction differs, possibly owing to a read error. This CDR3 reads CASSQEQGLSYEQYF. The CDR3 DNA is TGTGCCAGCAGTCAAGAACAGGGATTGTCTTACGAGCAGTACTTC. The rearrangement joins TRBV14 to TRBJ2-7; D possibly corresponds to TRBD1 (6 bases). The CDR3 has 15 residues. Looked up from germline, CDR1 is SGHDN and CDR2 is FVKESK.

This clonotype was detected many times. This CDR3 is CASSGGGSYEQYF. In DNA form, the CDR3 reads TGTGCCAGCAGTGGGGGAGGCTCCTACGAGCAGTACTTC. This rearrangement joins TRBV6-6 to TRBJ2-7; D is possibly TRBD2 (6 bases). The CDR3 loop spans 13 amino acids. V was trimmed by 5 bases and J by 0 bases, leaving 8 bases between them. Germline CDR1 reads MNHNY; CDR2 reads SVGAGI (reference sequence).

This clonotype was seen more than once but under ten times. V gene TRBV3-1 combines with J gene TRBJ2-1; D is uncertain. V lost 0 bases and J 5 bases, leaving 8 bases between the germline ends. The CDR3 is made up of 14 amino acids. Germline V gives CDR1 LGHDT, CDR2 YNNKEL (reference sequence). The CDR3 protein is CASSQDHPDNEQFF. CDR3 nucleotides: TGTGCCAGCAGCCAAGATCACCCGGACAATGAGCAGTTCTTC.

This clonotype is a singleton in its sample. The genes are TRBV6-5 and TRBJ2-1; 10 bases match TRBD2. The germline V gene encodes CDR1 MNHEY and CDR2 SVGAGI. With V trimmed by 2 bases and J by 7 bases, 11 bases remained unmatched. The CDR3 spans 17 residues. The CDR3 spells CASSYLPSSGRANEQFF. In DNA, the CDR3 is TGTGCCAGCAGTTACCTCCCCTCCAGCGGGAGGGCGAATGAGCAGTTCTTC.

This clonotype came up a few times. The V call is TRBV5-7, the J call TRBJ2-7; TRBD2 agrees at 7 bases. TRBV5-7 falls under the ORF class, with uncertain function. The CDR3 runs to 14 residues. The junction had 4 bases not matched to a gene; V was cut back by 1 base and J by 3 bases. For the CDR3, the DNA is TGTGCCAGCAGCTTGTCCGGACTAGACTACGAGCAGTACTTC. This gives the protein CASSLSGLDYEQYF.

V and J are TRBV5-1 and TRBJ2-1, with a weak D call TRBD2 (5 bases). The CDR3 loop spans 14 amino acids. Germline V gene lookup returns CDR1 SGHRS and CDR2 YFSETQ. Trimming cost V 4 bases and J 5 bases, with 13 bases left between them. The CDR3 spells CASSVASADNEQFF. CDR3 nucleotide sequence: TGCGCCAGCAGCGTGGCCTCAGCGGACAATGAGCAGTTCTTC.

This chain joins TRBV12-3 or TRBV12-4 and TRBJ2-6, with D perhaps matching TRBD1 or TRBD2 (5 bases each). Trimming took off 5 bases at V and 1 base at J, with 12 bases between the two ends. The CDR3 loop spans 16 amino acids. CDR3 in DNA: TGTGCCAGCAGTCCCTACGGGGCTTCTGGGGCCAACGTCCTGACTTTC. Protein product: CASSPYGASGANVLTF.

The gene calls are TRBV12-3 or TRBV12-4 and TRBJ2-1; D is possibly TRBD2 (6 bases). The CDR3 contains 14 residues. Trimming removed 1 base from V and 5 bases from J, with 9 bases in between. CDR3 sequence reads: CASSLVADHNEQFF. The CDR3 region has the DNA TGTGCCAGCAGTTTAGTAGCGGACCACAATGAGCAGTTCTTC.

About this clonotype itself: Here the CDR3 omits its conserved ending phenylalanine or tryptophan, so a read error is the likely source. This chain connects TRBV2 to TRBJ2-3; D unresolved. The CDR3 extends over 13 amino acids. Germline V gene sequence: CDR1 SNHLY, CDR2 FYNNEI. Trimming stripped 7 bases from V and 6 bases from J, with 14 bases between. In nucleotides, the CDR3 is TGTGCCAGCAAGGGTCCCGTCGTGGATACGCAGTATTCT. It specifies CASKGPVVDTQYS.

V gene TRBV28 combines with J gene TRBJ2-7; TRBD2 matches 7 bases. CDR1 is MDHEN and CDR2 is SYDVKM in the germline V gene. This CDR3 has 16 residues. J was trimmed by 0 bases and V by 5 bases; bases with no gene match: 10. CDR3 amino acids: CASSRTSVLSSYEQYF. In DNA form, the CDR3 reads TGTGCCAGCAGTCGTACTAGCGTCCTGAGCTCCTACGAGCAGTACTTC.

The J gene is TRBJ2-1, the V gene TRBV28, with D possibly being TRBD1 or TRBD2 (5 bases each). V was cut by 8 bases and J by 8 bases, with 16 bases left in between. Looked up from germline, CDR1 is MDHEN and CDR2 is SYDVKM. The CDR3 extends over 13 amino acids. CDR3 DNA sequence: TGTGCCAGCGGGTCGCAGGGAGTCCATGAGCAGTTCTTC. Its translation is CASGSQGVHEQFF.